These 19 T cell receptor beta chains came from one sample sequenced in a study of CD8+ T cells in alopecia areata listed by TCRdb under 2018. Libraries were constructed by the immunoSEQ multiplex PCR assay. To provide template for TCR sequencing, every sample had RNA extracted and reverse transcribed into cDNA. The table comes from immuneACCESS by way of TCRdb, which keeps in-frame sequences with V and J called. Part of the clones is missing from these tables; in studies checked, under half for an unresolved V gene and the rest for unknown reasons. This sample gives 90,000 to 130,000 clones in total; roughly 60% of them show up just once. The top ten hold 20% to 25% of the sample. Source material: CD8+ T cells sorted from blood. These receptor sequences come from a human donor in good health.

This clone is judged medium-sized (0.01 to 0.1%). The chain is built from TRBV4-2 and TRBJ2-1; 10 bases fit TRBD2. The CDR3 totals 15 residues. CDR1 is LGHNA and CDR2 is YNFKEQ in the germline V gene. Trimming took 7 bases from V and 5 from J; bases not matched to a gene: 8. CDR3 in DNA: TGTGCCAGCACCCGGAGCGGGGGGGCCGACAATGAGCAGTTCTTC. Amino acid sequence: CASTRSGGADNEQFF.

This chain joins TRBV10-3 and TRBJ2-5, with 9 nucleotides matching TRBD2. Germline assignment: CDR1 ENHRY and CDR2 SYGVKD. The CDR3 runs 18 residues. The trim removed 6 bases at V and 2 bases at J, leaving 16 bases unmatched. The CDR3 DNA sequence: TGTGCCATCAGCGATCCTCTCCTTAGCGGGGGATTACAAGAGACCCAGTACTTC. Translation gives CAISDPLLSGGLQETQYF.

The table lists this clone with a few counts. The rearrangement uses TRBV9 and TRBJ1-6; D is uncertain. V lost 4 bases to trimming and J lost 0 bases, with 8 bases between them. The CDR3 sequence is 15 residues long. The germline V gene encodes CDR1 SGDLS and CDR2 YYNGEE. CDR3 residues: CASSPESSYNSPLHF. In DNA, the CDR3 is TGTGCCAGCAGCCCAGAAAGCTCCTATAATTCACCCCTCCACTTT.

This chain's CDR3 is CASSSAGGGPTDTQYF. The CDR3 region has the DNA TGTGCCAGCAGCTCCGCGGGTGGGGGCCCCACAGATACGCAGTATTTT. V usage is TRBV7-9 and J usage is TRBJ2-3; the D gene is possibly TRBD1 (6 bases). The V end was cut by 4 bases, the J end by 2 bases, with 16 bases between. CDR1 and CDR2 from the germline V gene are SEHNR and FQNEAQ (reference sequence). The CDR3 loop spans 16 amino acids. Full variable domain (outside the CDR3, taken from reference TRBV7-9 and TRBJ2-3): DTGVSQNPRHKITKRGQNVTFRCDPISEHNRLYWYRQTLGQGPEFLTYFQNEAQLEKSRLLSDRFSAERPKGSFSTLEIQRTEQGDSAMYLCASSSAGGGPTDTQYFGPGTRLTVL.

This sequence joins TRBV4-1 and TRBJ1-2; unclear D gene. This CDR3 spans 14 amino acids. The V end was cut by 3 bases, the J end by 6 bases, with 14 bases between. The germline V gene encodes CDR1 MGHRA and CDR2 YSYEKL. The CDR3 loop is CASSHIADLDGYTF. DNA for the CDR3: TGCGCCAGCAGCCACATCGCCGACTTAGATGGCTACACCTTC.

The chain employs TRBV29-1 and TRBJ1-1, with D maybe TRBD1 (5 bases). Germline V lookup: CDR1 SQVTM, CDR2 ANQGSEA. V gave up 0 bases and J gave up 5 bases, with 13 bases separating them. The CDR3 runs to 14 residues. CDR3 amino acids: CSVEDRTRGTEAFF. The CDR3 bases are TGCAGCGTTGAAGATAGGACAAGAGGGACTGAAGCTTTCTTT.

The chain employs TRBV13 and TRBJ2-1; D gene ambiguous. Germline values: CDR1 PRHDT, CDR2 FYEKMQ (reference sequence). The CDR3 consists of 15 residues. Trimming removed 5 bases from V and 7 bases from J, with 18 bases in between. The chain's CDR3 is CASSALTRMQNEQFF. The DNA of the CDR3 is TGTGCCAGCAGCGCACTTACGCGTATGCAGAATGAGCAGTTCTTC.

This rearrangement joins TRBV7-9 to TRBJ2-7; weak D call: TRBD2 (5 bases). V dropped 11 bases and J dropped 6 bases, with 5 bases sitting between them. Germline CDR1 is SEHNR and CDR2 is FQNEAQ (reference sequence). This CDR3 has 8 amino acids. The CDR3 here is CAGSEQYF. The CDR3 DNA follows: TGTGCCGGGAGCGAGCAGTACTTC.

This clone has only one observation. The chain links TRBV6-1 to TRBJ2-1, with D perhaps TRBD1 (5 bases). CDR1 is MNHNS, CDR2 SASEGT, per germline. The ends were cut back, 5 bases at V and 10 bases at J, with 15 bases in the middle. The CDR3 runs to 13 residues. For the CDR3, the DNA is TGTGCCAGCAGTCCGCAGGGCTTCGGCGAGCAGTTCTTC. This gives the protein CASSPQGFGEQFF.

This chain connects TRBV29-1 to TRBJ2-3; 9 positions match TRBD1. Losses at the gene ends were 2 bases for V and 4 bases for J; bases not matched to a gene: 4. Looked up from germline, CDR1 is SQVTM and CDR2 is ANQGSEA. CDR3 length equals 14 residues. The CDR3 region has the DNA TGCAGCGTTGAAAAGGGACAGGGTTCAGATACGCAGTATTTT. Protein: CSVEKGQGSDTQYF.

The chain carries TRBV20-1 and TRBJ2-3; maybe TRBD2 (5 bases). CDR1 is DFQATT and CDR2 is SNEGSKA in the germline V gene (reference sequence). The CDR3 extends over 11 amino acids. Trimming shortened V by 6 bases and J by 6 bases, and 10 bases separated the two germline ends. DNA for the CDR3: TGCAGTGCGCCGGGGTTGGATACGCAGTATTTT. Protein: CSAPGLDTQYF.

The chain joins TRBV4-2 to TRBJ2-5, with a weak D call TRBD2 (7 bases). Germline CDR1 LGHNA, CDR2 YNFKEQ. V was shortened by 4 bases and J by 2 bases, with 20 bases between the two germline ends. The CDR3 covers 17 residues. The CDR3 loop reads CASSPIGTGGPQETQYF. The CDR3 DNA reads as TGTGCCAGCAGCCCGATAGGTACCGGGGGGCCTCAAGAGACCCAGTACTTC.

The CDR3 is CASSQDPLYYEQYF. The CDR3 DNA reads as TGTGCCAGCAGCCAAGACCCACTATACTACGAGCAGTACTTC. This chain links TRBV4-2 with TRBJ2-7; D gene unclear. Between the trimmed V and J ends, which lost 0 bases and 3 bases, there was a span of 9 bases. CDR3 length: 14 residues. Germline CDR1 and CDR2: LGHNA and YNFKEQ.

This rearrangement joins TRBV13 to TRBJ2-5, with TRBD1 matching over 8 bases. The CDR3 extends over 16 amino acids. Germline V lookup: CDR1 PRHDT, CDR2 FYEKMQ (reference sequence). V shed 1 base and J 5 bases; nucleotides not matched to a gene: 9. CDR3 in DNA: TGTGCCAGCAGCTTAGTGTGGGCGACAGGGGACGAGACCCAGTACTTC. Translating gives CASSLVWATGDETQYF.

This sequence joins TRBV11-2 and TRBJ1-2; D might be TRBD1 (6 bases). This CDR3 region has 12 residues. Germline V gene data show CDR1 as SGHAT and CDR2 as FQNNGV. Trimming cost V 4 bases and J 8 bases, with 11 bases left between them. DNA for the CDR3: TGTGCCAGCAGCTCCACAGGGTTGGGCTACACCTTC. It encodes CASSSTGLGYTF.

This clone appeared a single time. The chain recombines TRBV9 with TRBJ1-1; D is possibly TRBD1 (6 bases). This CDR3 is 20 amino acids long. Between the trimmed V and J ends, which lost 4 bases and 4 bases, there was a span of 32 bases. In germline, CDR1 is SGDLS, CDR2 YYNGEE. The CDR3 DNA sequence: TGTGCCAGCAGCCATCCATCCAGGGGTTGGAGGGATTTGTTTGGCACTGAAGCTTTCTTT. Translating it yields CASSHPSRGWRDLFGTEAFF.

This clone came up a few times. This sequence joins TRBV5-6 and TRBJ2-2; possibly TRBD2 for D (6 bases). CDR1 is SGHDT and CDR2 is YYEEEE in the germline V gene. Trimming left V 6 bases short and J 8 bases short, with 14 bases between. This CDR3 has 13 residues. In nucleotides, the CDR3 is TGTGCCAGCACCGCCGGGGGATCGGGGGAGCTGTTTTTT. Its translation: CASTAGGSGELFF.

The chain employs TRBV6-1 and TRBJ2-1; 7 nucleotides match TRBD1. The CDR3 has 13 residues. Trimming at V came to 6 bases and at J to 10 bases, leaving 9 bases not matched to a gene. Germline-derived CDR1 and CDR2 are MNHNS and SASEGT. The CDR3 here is CASRLQGSGEQFF. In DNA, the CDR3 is TGTGCCAGCAGGTTACAGGGGTCAGGAGAGCAGTTCTTC.

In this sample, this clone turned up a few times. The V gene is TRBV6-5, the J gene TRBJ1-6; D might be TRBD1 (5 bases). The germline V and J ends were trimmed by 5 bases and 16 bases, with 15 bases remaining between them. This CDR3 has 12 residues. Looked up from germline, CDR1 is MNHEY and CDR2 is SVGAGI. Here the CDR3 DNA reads TGTGCCAGCAGTGGACCGGGACTAACACTCCACTTT. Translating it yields CASSGPGLTLHF.